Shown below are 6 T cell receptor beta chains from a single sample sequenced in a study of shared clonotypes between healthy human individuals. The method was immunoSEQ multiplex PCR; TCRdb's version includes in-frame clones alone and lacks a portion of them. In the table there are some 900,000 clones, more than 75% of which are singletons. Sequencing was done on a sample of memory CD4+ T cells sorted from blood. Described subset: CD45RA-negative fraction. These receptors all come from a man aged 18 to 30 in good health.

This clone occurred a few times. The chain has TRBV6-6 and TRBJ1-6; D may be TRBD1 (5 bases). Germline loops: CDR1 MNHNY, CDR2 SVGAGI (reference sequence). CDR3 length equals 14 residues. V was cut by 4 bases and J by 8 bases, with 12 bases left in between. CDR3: CASSSGGGYSPLHF. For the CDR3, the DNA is TGTGCCAGCAGTTCCGGGGGAGGGTATTCACCCCTCCACTTT.

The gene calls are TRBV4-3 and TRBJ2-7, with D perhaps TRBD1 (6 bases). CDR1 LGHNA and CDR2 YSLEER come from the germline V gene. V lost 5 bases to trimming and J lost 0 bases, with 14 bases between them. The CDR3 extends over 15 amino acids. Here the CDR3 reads CASSWDRGFSYEQYF. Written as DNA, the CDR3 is TGCGCCAGCAGCTGGGATAGGGGGTTCTCCTACGAGCAGTACTTC.

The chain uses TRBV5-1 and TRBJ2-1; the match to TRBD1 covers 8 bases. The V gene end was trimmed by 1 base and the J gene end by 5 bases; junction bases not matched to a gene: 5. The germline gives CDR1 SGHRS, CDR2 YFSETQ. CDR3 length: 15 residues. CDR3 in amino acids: CASSLQWGQDNEQFF. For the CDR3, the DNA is TGCGCCAGCAGCTTGCAGTGGGGACAGGACAATGAGCAGTTCTTC.

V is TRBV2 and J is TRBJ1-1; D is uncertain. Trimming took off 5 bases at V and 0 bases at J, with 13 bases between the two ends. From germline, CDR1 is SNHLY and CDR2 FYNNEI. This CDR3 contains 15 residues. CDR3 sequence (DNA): TGTGCCAGCAGTAAAACGAATACCGTGAACACTGAAGCTTTCTTT. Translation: CASSKTNTVNTEAFF.

The CDR3 region has the DNA TGTGCCAGCAGGTACAGGGACTCTAATGAAAAACTGTTTTTT. It translates to CASRYRDSNEKLFF. The chain joins TRBV2 to TRBJ1-4; the D gene is possibly TRBD1 (6 bases). The germline V gene has CDR1 SNHLY and CDR2 FYNNEI. Trimming pared 6 bases from V and 3 bases from J, leaving 11 bases between. The CDR3 consists of 14 residues.

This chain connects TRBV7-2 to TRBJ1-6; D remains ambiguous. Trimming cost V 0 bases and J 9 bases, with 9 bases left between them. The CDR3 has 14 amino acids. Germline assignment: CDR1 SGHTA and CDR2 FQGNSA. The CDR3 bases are TGTGCCAGCAGCTTAGCAGGGATCGGTTCACCCCTCCACTTT. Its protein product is CASSLAGIGSPLHF.